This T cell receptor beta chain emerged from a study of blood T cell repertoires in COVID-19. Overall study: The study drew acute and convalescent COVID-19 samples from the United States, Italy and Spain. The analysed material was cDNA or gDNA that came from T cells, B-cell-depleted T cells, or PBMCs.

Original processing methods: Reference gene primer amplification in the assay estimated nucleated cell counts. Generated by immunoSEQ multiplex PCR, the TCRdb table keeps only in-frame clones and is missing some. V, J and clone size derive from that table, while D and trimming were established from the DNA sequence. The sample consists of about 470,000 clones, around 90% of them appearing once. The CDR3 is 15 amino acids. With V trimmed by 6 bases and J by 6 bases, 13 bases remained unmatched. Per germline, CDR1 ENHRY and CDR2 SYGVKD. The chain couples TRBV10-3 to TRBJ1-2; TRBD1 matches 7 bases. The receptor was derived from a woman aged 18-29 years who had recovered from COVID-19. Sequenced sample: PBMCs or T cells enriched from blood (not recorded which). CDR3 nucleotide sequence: TGTGCCATCAGCTATGCAAGACAGGGTGGGGATGGCTACACCTTC. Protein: CAISYARQGGDGYTF.